The clone carrying this T cell receptor beta chain was counted between two and nine times. The record originates from a study of blood T cell repertoires in COVID-19. Study context: Samples representing acute and convalescent COVID-19 were sourced from the United States, Italy and Spain.

In the source study's methods: Counts of nucleated cells, estimated from reference gene primer amplification, were obtained. TCRdb's table, derived via immunoSEQ multiplex PCR, lists solely in-frame clones and lacks some. D and trimming come from the DNA, and the V and J calls and clone size come from that table. The table shows fewer than 200,000 clones, with over 75% occurring only once. This CDR3 has 14 residues. The germline CDR1 and CDR2 sequences are LNHDA and SQIVND (reference sequence). Trimming cost V 5 bases and J 8 bases, with 18 bases left between them. Clinical history reported by participants formed the basis on which cohorts were assigned. Donors of Cohort 3 who recovered were those that had two negative PCRs, clearance, or symptom resolution.

The sample comprised PBMCs or T cells enriched from blood (not recorded which). This sequence joins TRBV19 and TRBJ1-1; D gene ambiguous. The TCR sequence derives from a young woman who had recovered from COVID-19. The CDR3 DNA reads TGTGCCAGTAGTCCGCAGACTTCCCGAAGGGAAGCTTTCTTT. Its protein is CASSPQTSRREAFF.